Listed here are 25 T cell receptor beta chains from one sample, sequenced in a study of T cell changes during pregnancy in multiple sclerosis. Assay: immunoSEQ multiplex PCR; the TCRdb copy retains only in-frame clones and omits some. The table includes some 74,000 clones, roughly 92% detected once. Material: peripheral blood, obtained before pregnancy. These receptors all stem from a female donor with multiple sclerosis, enrolled in a pregnancy study.

The CDR3 coding sequence is TGCGCCAGCAGCCCCGTCGGTGGCAATCAGCCCCAGCATTTT. Translating it yields CASSPVGGNQPQHF. This sequence joins TRBV5-1 and TRBJ1-5; no firm D call. The length of the CDR3 is 14 residues. Looked up from germline, CDR1 is SGHRS and CDR2 is YFSETQ. Trimming took off 4 bases at V and 2 bases at J, with 10 bases between the two ends.

The chain recombines TRBV5-1 with TRBJ2-7; 8 bases map to TRBD2. In germline, CDR1 is SGHRS, CDR2 YFSETQ. The CDR3 consists of 13 residues. The V segment lost 0 bases and the J segment 5 bases; nucleotides outside the gene matches: 1. CDR3 nucleotides: TGCGCCAGCAGCTTGGAACTAGCGGACGAGCAGTACTTC. Amino acids: CASSLELADEQYF.

The chain links TRBV5-1 to TRBJ1-1; TRBD1 matches 7 bases. CDR3 length: 16 amino acids. V dropped 2 bases and J dropped 6; count of bases not matched to a gene: 13. Germline V lookup: CDR1 SGHRS, CDR2 YFSETQ. The CDR3 sequence is CASSLGRGYLSPEAFF. The CDR3 nucleotides are TGCGCCAGCAGCTTAGGCAGGGGGTACCTTTCACCTGAAGCTTTCTTT.

The chain is built from TRBV7-3 and TRBJ2-2; TRBD2 agrees at 9 bases. Per the germline V gene, CDR1 is SGHTA and CDR2 is FQGTGA. The CDR3 covers 16 residues. V lost 6 bases to trimming and J lost 1 base; unmatched junction nucleotides: 6. CDR3 amino acids: CASSSTSGLNTGELFF. CDR3 nucleotide sequence: TGTGCCAGCAGTTCCACTAGCGGGCTGAACACCGGGGAGCTGTTTTTT.

The gene calls are TRBV9 and TRBJ1-1; D uncertain. Between the trimmed V and J ends, which lost 2 bases and 10 bases, there was a span of 15 bases. The V gene's germline CDR1 is SGDLS and CDR2 YYNGEE. This CDR3 is 13 amino acids long. The chain's CDR3 is CASSVAGQGRAFF. In nucleotides, the CDR3 is TGTGCCAGCAGCGTTGCAGGCCAAGGGAGAGCTTTCTTT.

The chain employs TRBV6-5 and TRBJ2-5; D possibly corresponds to TRBD2 (6 bases). Between the trimmed V and J ends, which lost 3 bases and 4 bases, there was a span of 15 bases. Germline assignment: CDR1 MNHEY and CDR2 SVGAGI. CDR3 length equals 15 residues. The CDR3 loop is CASSYGGTVGETQYF. The CDR3 nucleotides are TGTGCCAGCAGTTATGGAGGGACGGTAGGAGAGACCCAGTACTTC.

The chain couples TRBV5-4 to TRBJ1-2; 12 bases map to TRBD1. CDR3 length equals 15 residues. Germline V gene data show CDR1 as SGHNT and CDR2 as YYREEE (reference sequence). V gave up 4 bases and J gave up 7 bases; unmatched junction bases: 8. The CDR3 loop is CASSATGTGGPGYTF. CDR3 coding DNA: TGTGCCAGCAGCGCAACCGGGACAGGGGGCCCTGGCTACACCTTC.

This chain uses TRBV7-2 with TRBJ2-1; TRBD2 matches 7 bases. Germline-derived CDR1 and CDR2 are SGHTA and FQGNSA. J gave up 7 bases and V 1 base, and 7 bases lay outside the gene matches. CDR3 length: 15 amino acids. CDR3 protein: CASSLGRVGRNEQFF. In DNA form, the CDR3 reads TGTGCCAGCAGCTTAGGGCGGGTCGGGAGGAATGAGCAGTTCTTC.

In this sample, this clone turned up a few times. The chain links TRBV27 to TRBJ1-1; 7 bases match TRBD1. This CDR3 is 13 amino acids long. J was trimmed by 3 bases and V by 8 bases; bases with no gene match: 6. The V gene's germline CDR1 is MNHEY and CDR2 SMNVEV (reference sequence). This chain's CDR3 is CASGRQGYTEAFF. The CDR3 bases are TGTGCCAGCGGGAGACAGGGCTACACTGAAGCTTTCTTT.

The genes are TRBV6-1 and TRBJ1-2; D remains unclear. V was cut by 2 bases and J by 4 bases, with 8 bases left in between. Germline CDR1 MNHNS, CDR2 SASEGT. The CDR3 contains 13 residues. As DNA, the CDR3 is TGTGCCAGCAGTGAAACAGACCTCTATGGCTACACCTTC. Translated, it gives CASSETDLYGYTF.

This clone was observed once. The chain uses TRBV28 and TRBJ2-7, with TRBD1 matching 10 bases. Trimming cost V 6 bases and J 6 bases; bases outside gene matches: 8. Germline V CDR1 and CDR2: MDHEN, SYDVKM. This CDR3 has 14 residues. CDR3 sequence: CASSLRQGAREQYF. The CDR3 DNA is TGTGCCAGCAGCCTCCGACAGGGGGCACGCGAGCAGTACTTC.

The V and J genes are TRBV28 and TRBJ2-1; 9 nucleotides agree with TRBD1. Looked up from germline, CDR1 is MDHEN and CDR2 is SYDVKM. Trimming removed 5 bases from V and 2 bases from J; junction bases left unmatched: 10. There are 17 residues in the CDR3. CDR3 nucleotides: TGTGCCAGCAGTCCTGGGGGCTGGGACAGGGCCTACAATGAGCAGTTCTTC. Its translation: CASSPGGWDRAYNEQFF.

V usage is TRBV6-5 and J usage is TRBJ1-5, with TRBD1 matching over 8 bases. With 4 bases clipped from V and 2 bases from J, the junction kept 4 bases outside the gene matches. Germline loops: CDR1 MNHEY, CDR2 SVGAGI. The CDR3 totals 15 residues. In DNA form, the CDR3 reads TGTGCCAGCAGTTCCGAACAGGGGGGCAATCAGCCCCAGCATTTT. Translated, it gives CASSSEQGGNQPQHF.

The J gene is TRBJ1-5, the V gene TRBV19; 7 bases match TRBD1. Looked up from germline, CDR1 is LNHDA and CDR2 is SQIVND (reference sequence). There are 16 residues in the CDR3. After removal of 6 bases from V and 5 bases from J, the junction contained 13 bases not matched to a gene. The CDR3 DNA follows: TGTGCCAGTAGGCATTCCCCGAACAGGGGACATCAGCCCCAGCATTTT. It codes for CASRHSPNRGHQPQHF.

The chain's CDR3 is CASSFRRGSEAFF. CDR3 sequence (DNA): TGTGCCAGCAGCTTCCGAAGAGGCTCTGAAGCTTTCTTT. The V and J genes are TRBV7-2 and TRBJ1-1; no clear D. The germline V gene encodes CDR1 SGHTA and CDR2 FQGNSA. The CDR3 covers 13 residues. Trimming took 3 bases from V and 6 from J, leaving 11 bases between them.

The chain recombines TRBV7-2 with TRBJ2-7; 8 positions match TRBD1. Germline lookup yields CDR1 SGHTA and CDR2 FQGNSA. CDR3 length equals 18 residues. V shed 4 bases, J shed 5 bases, and the junction held 19 bases outside the gene matches. The DNA for the CDR3 is TGTGCCAGCAGCTCCGGGCTAAGGACAGGGAAATTTAGGAACGAGCAGTACTTC. Its translation is CASSSGLRTGKFRNEQYF. Drawing the rest from reference TRBV7-2 and TRBJ2-7, the complete variable domain is GAGVSQSPSNKVTEKGKDVELRCDPISGHTALYWYRQSLGQGLEFLIYFQGNSAPDKSGLPSDRFSAERTGGSVSTLTIQRTQQEDSAVYLCASSSGLRTGKFRNEQYFGPGTRLTVT.

A single count supports this clone. The chain uses TRBV5-6 and TRBJ2-5, with 8 bases lining up with TRBD1. CDR1 is SGHDT and CDR2 is YYEEEE in the germline V gene. The J segment lost 4 bases and the V segment lost 0 bases, leaving 5 bases of the junction unmatched. The CDR3 runs to 15 residues. This CDR3 reads CASSLAGQGTETQYF. The CDR3 DNA reads TGTGCCAGCAGCTTGGCCGGACAGGGTACAGAGACCCAGTACTTC. Full variable domain (outside the CDR3, taken from reference TRBV5-6 and TRBJ2-5): DAGVTQSPTHLIKTRGQQVTLRCSPKSGHDTVSWYQQALGQGPQFIFQYYEEEERQRGNFPDRFSGHQFPNYSSELNVNALLLGDSALYLCASSLAGQGTETQYFGPGTRLLVL.

The rearrangement uses TRBV6-4 and TRBJ2-3; tentative D call: TRBD1 (6 bases). CDR1 MRHNA and CDR2 SNTAGT come from the germline V gene. This CDR3 has 17 residues. The V end was cut by 6 bases, the J end by 11 bases, with 30 bases between. CDR3 protein: CASRPLDSGTRFGGQYF. DNA for the CDR3: TGTGCCAGCAGGCCACTTGATTCCGGGACACGGTTTGGGGGGCAGTATTTT.

The CDR3 spells CASSESRVGTDSYGYTF. The CDR3 coding sequence is TGCGCCAGCAGTGAGTCGCGTGTCGGGACAGATTCCTATGGCTACACCTTC. The chain couples TRBV10-2 to TRBJ1-2; TRBD1 matches at 7 bases. V shed 0 bases and J 4 bases; nucleotides not matched to a gene: 11. CDR3 length: 17 residues. Per germline, CDR1 WSHSY and CDR2 SAAADI.

The rearrangement links TRBV28 to TRBJ2-5; D unresolved. The germline CDR1 and CDR2 sequences are MDHEN and SYDVKM. V lost 3 bases to trimming and J lost 5 bases, with 7 bases between them. CDR3 length: 12 amino acids. In DNA form, the CDR3 reads TGTGCCAGCAGTTTGCTGAGGGAGACCCAGTACTTC. Translated: CASSLLRETQYF.

V usage is TRBV30 and J usage is TRBJ2-1; unclear D gene. Trimming pared 4 bases from V and 0 bases from J, leaving 7 bases between. The CDR3 has 13 residues. Germline CDR1 and CDR2: GTSNPN and SVGIG (reference sequence). The CDR3 loop reads CAWKLSSYNEQFF. CDR3 nucleotide sequence: TGTGCCTGGAAACTGAGCTCCTACAATGAGCAGTTCTTC.

The V call is TRBV20-1, the J call TRBJ2-7; 8 nucleotides agree with TRBD2. From germline, CDR1 is DFQATT and CDR2 SNEGSKA (reference sequence). This CDR3 spans 11 amino acids. The trim removed 2 bases at V and 6 bases at J, leaving 0 bases unmatched. The CDR3 nucleotides are TGCAGTGCTAGACGGGGGGGCGAGCAGTACTTC. Protein sequence: CSARRGGEQYF.

The genes are TRBV14 and TRBJ2-4; 11 bases align to TRBD2. The germline V gene encodes CDR1 SGHDN and CDR2 FVKESK. This CDR3 has 20 amino acids. The ends lost 1 base at V and 1 base at J; junction bases unmatched: 12. The CDR3 reads CASSQGLAGPSYGAKNIQYF. The CDR3 nucleotides read TGTGCCAGCAGCCAAGGACTAGCGGGACCCAGCTACGGCGCCAAAAACATTCAGTACTTC.

For the CDR3, the DNA is TGTGCCAGCAGCCAAGATTGGGCTAATAGCAATCAGCCCCAGCATTTT. It is translated as CASSQDWANSNQPQHF. This sequence joins TRBV4-2 and TRBJ1-5; the D is unclear. The CDR3 consists of 16 residues. CDR1 and CDR2 (germline): LGHNA, YNFKEQ. Deletions cut 0 bases from V and 0 bases from J, with 9 bases between.

The chain couples TRBV28 to TRBJ1-2; tentative D call: TRBD1 (6 bases). Trimming pared 2 bases from V and 5 bases from J, leaving 9 bases between. The germline V gene encodes CDR1 MDHEN and CDR2 SYDVKM. The CDR3 contains 13 residues. The CDR3 sequence: CASSLGGGYGYTF. The CDR3 DNA sequence: TGTGCCAGCAGTTTAGGGGGCGGGTATGGCTACACCTTC.